These 24 T cell receptor beta chains originate from one sample sequenced in a study of blood T cell repertoires in COVID-19 (dated by TCRdb to 2020 to 2022). The receptor library was made with the immunoSEQ multiplex PCR assay. TCRdb stores this immuneACCESS table with in-frame sequences only. Part of the clones is absent; in the studies checked, under half of the shortfall reflects unresolved V genes, and no reason is known for the rest. This sample lists around 330,000 clones; 89% were detected once. The ten biggest clones cover around 4.8% of the sample. Sequencing was carried out using PBMCs or T cells enriched from blood (not recorded which). All receptors come from a man aged 55 to 70 who had recovered from COVID-19.

This clone was recorded only once. In nucleotides, the CDR3 is TGTGCCAGTAGTTTTATGGGAGCGAACACTGAAGCTTTCTTT. Translating it yields CASSFMGANTEAFF. The chain couples TRBV19 to TRBJ1-1, with no clear D. Trimming stripped 5 bases from V and 1 base from J, with 11 bases between. CDR1 is LNHDA and CDR2 is SQIVND in the germline V gene (reference sequence). This CDR3 has 14 amino acids.

This chain uses TRBV3-1 (or the pseudogene TRBV3-2) with TRBJ2-7; 8 bases map to TRBD1. The CDR3 is 16 amino acids. CDR1 and CDR2 (germline): LGHDT, YNNKEL (reference sequence). V lost 2 bases, J lost 6 bases, and 12 bases stayed unmatched. CDR3 DNA: TGTGCCAGCAGCCAACGACAGGGGACCCCGAGGGCCGAGCAGTACTTC. It codes for CASSQRQGTPRAEQYF.

The chain combines TRBV27 with TRBJ2-5, with D perhaps TRBD2 (5 bases). With 5 bases removed from V and 4 bases from J, the gap between germline ends came to 17 bases. The CDR3 is 15 residues long. CDR1 and CDR2 (germline): MNHEY, SMNVEV (reference sequence). The CDR3 protein is CASSRRALLRETQYF. CDR3 sequence (DNA): TGTGCCAGCAGTCGGCGGGCCCTGCTACGAGAGACCCAGTACTTC.

V usage is TRBV6-5 and J usage is TRBJ1-1, with D possibly matching TRBD1 (5 bases). Trimming left V 7 bases short and J 10 bases short, with 16 bases between. The germline V gene has CDR1 MNHEY and CDR2 SVGAGI. The CDR3 is 12 amino acids. In DNA form, the CDR3 reads TGTGCCAGCAAGACCCTGCAGGGATCAGCTTTCTTT. Protein: CASKTLQGSAFF.

V is TRBV28 and J is TRBJ2-7, with D tentatively TRBD1 (5 bases). CDR3 length: 12 amino acids. Looked up from germline, CDR1 is MDHEN and CDR2 is SYDVKM. V was shortened by 3 bases and J by 9 bases, with 12 bases between the two germline ends. The chain's CDR3 is CASSFDRFSQYF. The CDR3 coding sequence is TGTGCCAGCAGTTTCGACAGATTTTCGCAGTACTTC.

This chain uses TRBV4-2 with TRBJ1-2; no clear D. This CDR3 is built from 13 residues. Trimming removed 3 bases at V and 4 bases at J, with 9 bases between. In germline, CDR1 is LGHNA, CDR2 YNFKEQ. The CDR3 sequence is CASSQEGSYGYTF. The CDR3 DNA sequence: TGTGCCAGCAGCCAGGAGGGAAGCTATGGCTACACCTTC.

V is TRBV12-3 or TRBV12-4 and J is TRBJ1-1; D remains ambiguous. The length of the CDR3 is 13 residues. V was shortened by 0 bases and J by 4 bases, with 6 bases between the two germline ends. This CDR3 is CASSLAVSTEAFF. DNA of the CDR3: TGTGCCAGCAGTTTAGCGGTCAGCACTGAAGCTTTCTTT.

The chain links TRBV11-2 to TRBJ2-1, with TRBD2 as a possible D gene (6 bases). CDR1 SGHAT and CDR2 FQNNGV come from the germline V gene. The CDR3 is made up of 12 amino acids. The germline V and J ends were trimmed by 3 bases and 9 bases, with 9 bases remaining between them. CDR3 DNA sequence: TGTGCCAGCAGCTTGGTGGGGGGTGAGCAGTTCTTC. This translates into CASSLVGGEQFF.

The chain joins TRBV5-1 to TRBJ2-6, with 12 bases matching TRBD1. Germline CDR1 and CDR2: SGHRS and YFSETQ. The CDR3 has 18 amino acids. V dropped 4 bases and J dropped 2; count of bases not matched to a gene: 7. The CDR3 loop is CASSAGQGAGTGANVLTF. The CDR3, as DNA: TGCGCCAGCAGCGCGGGACAGGGGGCAGGAACTGGGGCCAACGTCCTGACTTTC.

The chain uses TRBV6-5 and TRBJ2-7, with D possibly TRBD2 on 5 matching bases. The CDR3 loop spans 16 amino acids. CDR1 MNHEY and CDR2 SVGAGI come from the germline V gene. Deletions cut 2 bases from V and 2 bases from J, with 16 bases between. DNA for the CDR3: TGTGCCAGCAGTTACGAAAGGACTTCAGGACCCTACGAGCAGTACTTC. This sequence encodes CASSYERTSGPYEQYF.

This rearrangement joins TRBV28 to TRBJ1-1, with no clear D. The V and J ends lost 9 bases and 0 bases respectively, with 11 bases between them. This CDR3 is built from 13 residues. CDR1 and CDR2 (germline): MDHEN, SYDVKM. The CDR3 DNA reads as TGTGCCAGTAAACCGAGCATGAACACTGAAGCTTTCTTT. This sequence encodes CASKPSMNTEAFF.

The chain carries TRBV19 and TRBJ2-7, with TRBD1 matching over 9 bases. J gave up 7 bases and V 3 bases, and 7 bases lay outside the gene matches. Germline V gene sequence: CDR1 LNHDA, CDR2 SQIVND (reference sequence). The CDR3 covers 14 residues. DNA of the CDR3: TGTGCCAGTAGTATGGGACAGGGTTTCAGAGAGCAGTACTTC. It is translated as CASSMGQGFREQYF.

This rearrangement joins TRBV2 to TRBJ1-6, with no clear D. The CDR3 totals 13 residues. Germline-derived CDR1 and CDR2 are SNHLY and FYNNEI. The V end lost 4 bases, the J end lost 7 bases, and 8 bases lay between the germline ends. CDR3 bases: TGTGCCAGCAGTGTTAGCTTGAATTCACCCCTCCACTTT. It encodes CASSVSLNSPLHF.

The rearrangement joins TRBV2 to TRBJ1-5; D is uncertain. The V end lost 7 bases, the J end lost 3 bases, and 16 bases lay between the germline ends. Germline V gives CDR1 SNHLY, CDR2 FYNNEI. This CDR3 has 15 residues. The CDR3 loop reads CASNQRGWDNQPQHF. In DNA form, the CDR3 reads TGTGCCAGCAACCAGCGGGGATGGGACAATCAGCCCCAGCATTTT.

On this clone itself: The same CDR3 is also encoded by other DNA sequences in this sample. V usage is TRBV18 and J usage is TRBJ2-7; the D gene is possibly TRBD1 (6 bases). V lost 2 bases, J lost 2 bases, and 7 bases lay in between. CDR1 KGHSH and CDR2 LQKENI come from the germline V gene. There are 13 residues in the CDR3. The CDR3, as DNA: TGTGCCAGCTCACCAGGACAGACCTACGAGCAGTACTTC. Translating it yields CASSPGQTYEQYF.

The rearrangement links TRBV24-1 to TRBJ2-1; 10 nucleotides agree with TRBD1. Germline V gene lookup returns CDR1 KGHDR and CDR2 SFDVKD. V was clipped by 5 bases and J by 7 bases; unmatched bases: 10. The CDR3 extends over 16 amino acids. Written as DNA, the CDR3 is TGTGCCACCAGTGGTCGGACAGGGGGGGTTAGGAATGAGCAGTTCTTC. Protein product: CATSGRTGGVRNEQFF.

The chain employs TRBV5-5 and TRBJ1-6; D is unresolved. Germline values: CDR1 SGHKS, CDR2 YYEKEE (reference sequence). Between the trimmed V and J ends, which lost 0 bases and 9 bases, there was a span of 19 bases. The CDR3 contains 17 residues. Here the CDR3 reads CASSLVPTGLRSSPLHF. CDR3 DNA sequence: TGTGCCAGCAGCTTGGTTCCGACGGGGTTGCGAAGTTCACCCCTCCACTTT.

There are a few counts of this clone. This sequence joins TRBV28 and TRBJ1-1; D is unresolved. Germline CDR1 is MDHEN and CDR2 is SYDVKM. The V end was cut by 2 bases, the J end by 3 bases, with 22 bases between. The CDR3 contains 18 residues. For the CDR3, the DNA is TGTGCCAGCAGTTTAATCTCTTTTAATTCAGGAATTGACACTGAAGCTTTCTTT. Amino acid sequence: CASSLISFNSGIDTEAFF.

Points on this clone: Other DNA sequences in this specimen translate into the identical CDR3. The chain uses TRBV5-1 and TRBJ1-4, with 8 bases fitting TRBD1. V was pared by 1 base and J by 1 base, with 3 bases of the junction left unmatched. Germline V gene lookup returns CDR1 SGHRS and CDR2 YFSETQ. The CDR3 totals 16 residues. The CDR3 coding sequence is TGCGCCAGCAGCTTGCCACAGGGGGGAACTAATGAAAAACTGTTTTTT. It translates to CASSLPQGGTNEKLFF.

The chain recombines TRBV6-5 with TRBJ1-5; no reliable D call. The CDR3 covers 14 residues. CDR1 MNHEY and CDR2 SVGAGI come from the germline V gene. The V end lost 6 bases, the J end lost 6 bases, and 15 bases lay between the germline ends. In DNA form, the CDR3 reads TGTGCCAGCAGACGGGTCAACGGAGTTCAGCCCCAGCATTTT. It translates to CASRRVNGVQPQHF.

For the CDR3, the DNA is TGTGCCGGAACGACAGGATCTGATACGCAGTATTTT. It codes for CAGTTGSDTQYF. The chain is built from TRBV19 and TRBJ2-3, with D perhaps TRBD1 (6 bases). CDR3 size: 12 residues. Germline V gene data show CDR1 as LNHDA and CDR2 as SQIVND (reference sequence). V lost 11 bases to trimming and J lost 6 bases, with 15 bases between them.

The chain employs TRBV28 and TRBJ1-1; 7 nucleotides line up with TRBD1. The J segment lost 0 bases and the V segment lost 8 bases, leaving 3 bases of the junction unmatched. The CDR3 extends over 13 amino acids. Germline V gene lookup returns CDR1 MDHEN and CDR2 SYDVKM. In DNA form, the CDR3 reads TGTGCCAGCTTGGGACAGCTGAACACTGAAGCTTTCTTT. It specifies CASLGQLNTEAFF.

The sample holds a few counts of this clone. The V gene is TRBV6-4, the J gene TRBJ1-2; tentative D call: TRBD1 (5 bases). This CDR3 comprises 16 residues. CDR1 is MRHNA, CDR2 SNTAGT, per germline. The V end lost 0 bases, the J end lost 2 bases, and 13 bases lay between the germline ends. The CDR3 is CASSDSAAGQNYGYTF. As DNA, the CDR3 is TGTGCCAGCAGTGACTCTGCAGCCGGACAAAACTATGGCTACACCTTC.

This sequence joins TRBV3-1 (or the pseudogene TRBV3-2) and TRBJ2-1, with D perhaps matching TRBD2 (6 bases). The V end lost 4 bases, the J end lost 3 bases, and 10 bases lay between the germline ends. The CDR3 loop spans 14 amino acids. Germline CDR1 reads LGHDT; CDR2 reads YNNKEL (reference sequence). CDR3 DNA sequence: TGTGCCAGCAGCCTTTCTAGCGACTACAATGAGCAGTTCTTC. It is translated as CASSLSSDYNEQFF.